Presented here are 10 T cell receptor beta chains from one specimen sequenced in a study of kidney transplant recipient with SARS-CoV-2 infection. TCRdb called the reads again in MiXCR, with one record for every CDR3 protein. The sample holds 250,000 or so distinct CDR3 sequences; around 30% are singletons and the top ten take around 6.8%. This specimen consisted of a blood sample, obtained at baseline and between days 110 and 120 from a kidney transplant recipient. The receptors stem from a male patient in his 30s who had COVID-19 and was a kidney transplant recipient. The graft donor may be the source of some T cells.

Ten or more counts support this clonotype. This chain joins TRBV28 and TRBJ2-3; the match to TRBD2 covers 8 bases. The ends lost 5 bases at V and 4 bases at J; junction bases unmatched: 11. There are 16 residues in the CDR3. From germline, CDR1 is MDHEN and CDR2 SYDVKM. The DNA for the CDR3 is TGTGCCAGCAGTCCCATCAGCGGGAGAAGGGCAGATACGCAGTATTTT. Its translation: CASSPISGRRADTQYF.

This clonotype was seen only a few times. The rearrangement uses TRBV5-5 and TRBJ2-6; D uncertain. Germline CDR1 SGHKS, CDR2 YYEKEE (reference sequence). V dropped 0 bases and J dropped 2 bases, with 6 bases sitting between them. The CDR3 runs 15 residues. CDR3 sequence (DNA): TGTGCCAGCAGCTTGGGGCAGGCTGGGGCCAACGTCCTGACTTTC. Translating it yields CASSLGQAGANVLTF. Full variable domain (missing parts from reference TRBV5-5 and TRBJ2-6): DAGVTQSPTHLIKTRGQQVTLRCSPISGHKSVSWYQQVLGQGPQFIFQYYEKEERGRGNFPDRFSARQFPNYSSELNVNALLLGDSALYLCASSLGQAGANVLTFGAGSRLTVL.

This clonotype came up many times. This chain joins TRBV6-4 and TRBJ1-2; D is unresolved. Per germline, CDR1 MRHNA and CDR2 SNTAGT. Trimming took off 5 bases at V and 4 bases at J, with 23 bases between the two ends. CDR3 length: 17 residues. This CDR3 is CASSHYDSHGKTYGYTF. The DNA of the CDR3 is TGTGCCAGCAGTCACTACGACTCACACGGAAAGACCTATGGCTACACCTTC.

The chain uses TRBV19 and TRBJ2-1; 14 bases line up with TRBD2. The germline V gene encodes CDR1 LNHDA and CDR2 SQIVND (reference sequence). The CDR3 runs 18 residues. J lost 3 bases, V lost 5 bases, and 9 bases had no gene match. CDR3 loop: CASSAPGTSGSHYNEQFF. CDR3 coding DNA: TGTGCCAGTAGTGCGCCCGGGACTAGCGGGAGCCACTACAATGAGCAGTTCTTC.

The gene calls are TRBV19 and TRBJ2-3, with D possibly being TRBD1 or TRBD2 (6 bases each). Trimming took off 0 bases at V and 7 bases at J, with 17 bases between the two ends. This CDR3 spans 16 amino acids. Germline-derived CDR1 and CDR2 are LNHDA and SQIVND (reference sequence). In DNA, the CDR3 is TGTGCCAGTAGTATAGAGGCAGGGTGGGGGGCATATACGCAGTATTTT. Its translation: CASSIEAGWGAYTQYF.

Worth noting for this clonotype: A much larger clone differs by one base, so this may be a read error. The CDR3 region is CASSFPRTSGGTRELFF. The DNA for the CDR3 is TGTGCCAGCAGTTTCCCCCGGACTAGCGGGGGCACCAGGGAGCTGTTTTTT. The chain combines TRBV6-6 with TRBJ2-2; TRBD2 aligns across 13 bases. Germline CDR1 is MNHNY and CDR2 is SVGAGI (reference sequence). This CDR3 has 17 residues.

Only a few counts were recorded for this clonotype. CDR3 DNA: TGTGCCAGCAGTCGAGTACGGGACAGGGGGTTGAACAATGAGCAGTTCTTC. This encodes CASSRVRDRGLNNEQFF. V and J are TRBV12-3 or TRBV12-4 and TRBJ2-1; TRBD1 aligns across 11 bases. The length of the CDR3 is 17 residues. The V segment lost 5 bases and the J segment 5 bases; nucleotides outside the gene matches: 11.

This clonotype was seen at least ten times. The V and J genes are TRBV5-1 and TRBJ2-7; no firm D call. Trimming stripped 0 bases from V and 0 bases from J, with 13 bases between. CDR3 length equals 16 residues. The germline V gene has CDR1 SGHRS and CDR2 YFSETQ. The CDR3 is CASSLEAVAASYEQYF. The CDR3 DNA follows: TGCGCCAGCAGCTTGGAGGCGGTTGCCGCCTCCTACGAGCAGTACTTC.

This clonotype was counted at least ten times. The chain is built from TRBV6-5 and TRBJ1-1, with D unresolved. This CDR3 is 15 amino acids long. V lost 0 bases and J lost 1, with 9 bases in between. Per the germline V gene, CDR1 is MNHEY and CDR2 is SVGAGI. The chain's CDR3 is CASSYSGGGNTEAFF. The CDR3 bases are TGTGCCAGCAGTTACTCCGGTGGTGGGAACACTGAAGCTTTCTTT.

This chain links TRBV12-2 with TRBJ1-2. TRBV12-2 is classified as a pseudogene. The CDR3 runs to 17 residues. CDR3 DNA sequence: TGTGCAAGTCGCCGATCGGGGACTCCACGAAAGACCTATGGCTACACCTTC. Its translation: CASRRSGTPRKTYGYTF.